This T cell receptor beta chain comes out of a study of blood T cells in healthy people across ages. Study-level findings and limits: In the absence of known donor CMV status, changes in expanded clonotypes were possibly confounded.

In the case of this clonotype: Its target is unknown.

No fewer than 6 micrograms of total RNA were isolated from every sample. With a J-beta primer mix and a sample-barcoded 5' primer, a second PCR ran about 7 to 12 cycles. TCRdb called the 5' RACE reads again in MiXCR, with one record for every CDR3 protein. The data contain 800,000 or so distinct CDR3 sequences, around a quarter of them singletons. These data were likewise used in another study, on T cells of mothers and their children.

The TCR was taken from a boy aged 10-17 years in good health. Specimen: blood.

In nucleotides, the CDR3 is TGTGCCAGCAGCGTGACCTACGAGCAGTACTTC. Encoded protein: CASSVTYEQYF. This chain joins TRBV7-8 and TRBJ2-7; no clear D. This CDR3 is 11 amino acids long. Germline CDR1 reads SGHVS; CDR2 reads FQNEAQ. V was shortened by 5 bases and J by 2 bases, with 4 bases between the two germline ends.